This record covers a single TCR beta chain. The sample belongs to a study of blood T cell repertoires in COVID-19. Overall study: COVID-19 samples, acute and convalescent, were from the United States, Italy and Spain. PBMCs, B-cell-depleted T cells, or T cells provided the cDNA or gDNA that made up the material.

Germline V gives CDR1 SNHLY, CDR2 FYNNEI. Trimming took 7 bases from V and 5 from J; bases not matched to a gene: 7. This CDR3 has 14 amino acids. TCRdb keeps only in-frame clones here, not all; method: immunoSEQ multiplex PCR. In the table there are some 190,000 clones, over 65% of which are singletons. V is TRBV2 and J is TRBJ2-2, with 7 bases fitting TRBD2. Material for sequencing was peripheral blood. The origin of this receptor is a person aged 65 to 85 with COVID-19, enrolled during active disease. The CDR3 DNA reads TGTGCCAGCAAAGGAACTAGCGCTACCGGGGAGCTGTTTTTT. It translates to CASKGTSATGELFF.